Listed here are 8 T cell receptor beta chains from one sample, sequenced in a study of beta chain features in type 1 diabetes (dated by TCRdb to the late 2010s). Library preparation employed the immunoSEQ multiplex PCR assay. All of the isolated RNA was reverse transcribed with the High Capacity cDNA Reverse Transcription Kit, so expressed TCRB transcripts were sequenced. Entries here come from immuneACCESS through TCRdb and include only in-frame sequences with V and J called. Some clones fail to appear in such tables; in the studies checked, an unresolved V gene covers under half of the shortfall, and the cause of the remainder is unknown. The table for this sample lists around 300,000 clones; 7% to 9% of them were counted only once. Clones ranked in the top ten supply 1% of the sample. The sequencing input was central memory CD4+ T cells from blood. These receptors were taken from a woman aged 18-29 years in good health.

This clone was counted between two and nine times. The chain joins TRBV10-3 to TRBJ2-3; 8 bases align to TRBD2. Per the germline V gene, CDR1 is ENHRY and CDR2 is SYGVKD. The CDR3 spans 15 residues. V was clipped by 6 bases and J by 0 bases; unmatched bases: 5. For the CDR3, the DNA is TGTGCCATCAGCCTTAGCGGGGTAAGCACAGATACGCAGTATTTT. Translated, it gives CAISLSGVSTDTQYF.

This clone was recorded at least ten times. DNA of the CDR3: TGTGCCACCAGCAGAGATGGAAAAGTTAATGAAAAACTGTTTTTT. It codes for CATSRDGKVNEKLFF. The chain combines TRBV15 with TRBJ1-4, with D unresolved. Deletions cut 0 bases from V and 4 bases from J, with 9 bases between. Germline CDR1 reads LNHNV; CDR2 reads YYDKDF (reference sequence). The CDR3 is made up of 15 amino acids.

Worth noting for this clone: It may be a read error: a sequence one base away is much more abundant. Other nucleotide sequences from this sample produce the same CDR3. The gene calls are TRBV11-1 and TRBJ2-1; the D is unclear. This CDR3 has 11 amino acids. The V and J ends lost 0 bases and 8 bases respectively, with 2 bases between them. Germline V gene data show CDR1 as SGHAT and CDR2 as FQDESV (reference sequence). The chain's CDR3 is CASSLAYEQFF. DNA for the CDR3: TGTGCCAGCAGCTTAGCATATGAGCAGTTCTTC.

This chain joins TRBV6-5 and TRBJ2-3, with D hard to call. This CDR3 is 15 amino acids long. V gave up 2 bases and J gave up 1 base, with 10 bases separating them. Germline V gene lookup returns CDR1 MNHEY and CDR2 SVGAGI. The CDR3 DNA sequence: TGTGCCAGCAGTTACGTCGGTGAGGGCACAGATACGCAGTATTTT. Residues: CASSYVGEGTDTQYF.

With regard to this clone: The sample contains more than one DNA sequence encoding this CDR3. V and J are TRBV4-3 and TRBJ2-3, with D tentatively TRBD1 (6 bases). The CDR3 extends over 16 amino acids. V shed 0 bases and J shed 1 base, with 11 bases lying between them. CDR1 is LGHNA, CDR2 YSLEER, per germline. CDR3 region: CASSQEWGRRTDTQYF. CDR3 sequence (DNA): TGCGCCAGCAGCCAAGAATGGGGGCGCCGCACAGATACGCAGTATTTT.

Only a few counts were recorded for this clone. This rearrangement joins TRBV27 to TRBJ1-6, with 11 positions matching TRBD1. The V gene's germline CDR1 is MNHEY and CDR2 SMNVEV (reference sequence). The CDR3 runs 13 residues. V lost 6 bases and J lost 8; bases outside the gene matches: 0. The CDR3 is CASRGQGDSPLHF. The CDR3, as DNA: TGTGCCAGCAGGGGACAGGGGGATTCACCCCTCCACTTT.

The chain uses TRBV18 and TRBJ1-1; D might be TRBD1 (5 bases). The CDR3 loop spans 15 amino acids. V dropped 4 bases and J dropped 5 bases, with 17 bases sitting between them. The germline V gene encodes CDR1 KGHSH and CDR2 LQKENI. CDR3 DNA: TGTGCCAGCTCACAACAAACAGGATCTGGGACTGAAGCTTTCTTT. Translating it yields CASSQQTGSGTEAFF.

The chain uses TRBV6-6 and TRBJ2-7; TRBD1 matches 9 bases. Trimming at V came to 6 bases and at J to 1 base, leaving 7 bases not matched to a gene. The V gene's germline CDR1 is MNHNY and CDR2 SVGAGI (reference sequence). This CDR3 contains 15 residues. This CDR3 reads CASSPGTGYSYEQYV. The DNA for the CDR3 is TGTGCCAGCAGCCCCGGGACAGGGTATTCCTACGAGCAGTACGTC.